This T cell receptor beta chain was recovered during a study of tumor-infiltrating lymphocytes in primary liver carcinoma. With respect to this clonotype: A read error may explain this, as a much larger clone is one base away.

They got blood RNA out of unsorted whole blood and also pulled out germline DNA. Germline V gives CDR1 MNHEY, CDR2 SVGEGT. The CDR3 consists of 15 residues. TCR beta cDNA was prepared out of roughly 450 ng total RNA by means of a constant-region primer. For TCR beta, libraries were produced by three nested multiplex PCR rounds using slightly modified ARM-PCR. TRBV1-TRBV30 forward primers paired with a C-beta reverse primer were used in the first two PCR rounds, which ran roughly 10 cycles each. MiXCR was run by TCRdb on the multiplex PCR reads, yielding one entry per CDR3 protein. The sample has fewer than 350,000 distinct CDR3 sequences, 50% to 70% seen once; the top ten hold approximately 9.4%.

The V call is TRBV6-2 or TRBV6-3, the J call TRBJ2-1; 10 nucleotides line up with TRBD2. The receptor was isolated from a man aged 35-49 years with primary liver carcinoma and hepatitis B virus infection. Sequenced input: peripheral blood. The CDR3 coding sequence is TGTGTCAGTCGGTTGACTAGCGGGTGGTTTGATGAGCAGTTCTTC. Protein sequence: CVSRLTSGWFDEQFF.